The rows below give T cell receptor beta chains drawn from one sample of a study of post-analysis software for immune sequencing data. TCRdb called the PCR reads again in MiXCR, with one record for every CDR3 protein. The data hold about 540,000 distinct CDR3 sequences, with about a third observed a single time. The sample taken for sequencing was blood. These receptor sequences come from a girl aged 2 to 17 with multiple sclerosis. CDR3s include the opening cysteine and the closing phenylalanine or tryptophan. A D gene is named only where the DNA matches it firmly. Clone size, where shown, is once, few, many, or a class for clones that have expanded.

D gene | J gene | clone size | V gene | CDR3 protein | CDR3 DNA
. | TRBJ1-2 | few | TRBV3-1 | CASSTYLGGAEANYGYTF | TGTGCCAGCAGCACATATCTAGGAGGGGCTGAGGCCAACTATGGCTACACCTTC
. | TRBJ1-2 | . | TRBV4-1 | CASSPGTVSGYTF | TGCGCCAGCAGCCCTGGGACGGTCTCTGGCTACACCTTC
TRBD2 | TRBJ2-3 | few | TRBV10-3 | CAISRTSADTQYF | TGTGCCATCAGTCGGACTAGCGCAGATACGCAGTATTTT
. | TRBJ2-2 | . | TRBV20-1 | CSAPFQRGELFF | TGCAGTGCTCCTTTCCAGCGCGGGGAGCTGTTTTTT
TRBD1 | TRBJ1-1 | . | TRBV5-1 | CASSQLGQGNTEAFF | TGCGCCAGCAGTCAATTGGGACAGGGGAACACTGAAGCTTTCTTT
TRBD1 | TRBJ1-4 | . | TRBV5-1 | CASTPQGTNEKLFF | TGCGCCAGCACGCCACAGGGGACTAATGAAAAACTGTTTTTT
TRBD1 | TRBJ2-7 | few | TRBV20-1 | CSARQGFYEQYF | TGCAGTGCTCGACAGGGATTCTACGAGCAGTACTTC
TRBD2 | TRBJ2-3 | . | TRBV27 | CASSLWGGGADTQYF | TGTGCCAGCAGTTTATGGGGCGGGGGGGCGGATACGCAGTATTTT
. | TRBJ2-5 | . | TRBV6-8 | CASLTYSVPKTQYF | TGTGCCAGCCTCACTTACAGTGTCCCCAAGACCCAGTACTTC
. | TRBJ2-3 | . | TRBV5-1 | CASSLARVDTQYF | TGCGCCAGCAGCTTGGCCCGGGTGGATACGCAGTATTTT
TRBD2 | TRBJ2-3 | . | TRBV15 | CATSRVSGGTDTQYF | TGTGCCACCAGCAGAGTCTCGGGGGGAACAGATACGCAGTATTTT
. | TRBJ2-3 | . | TRBV19 | CATKEVETVGDTQYF | TGTGCCACCAAAGAGGTCGAGACAGTGGGAGATACGCAGTATTTT
TRBD1 | TRBJ2-7 | . | TRBV5-6 | CASSFKDRGYEQYF | TGTGCCAGCAGCTTCAAGGACAGGGGTTACGAGCAGTACTTC
. | TRBJ2-7 | few | TRBV20-1 | CSASLAGGNEQYF | TGCAGTGCTAGTTTGGCAGGGGGGAACGAGCAGTACTTC
. | TRBJ2-5 | . | TRBV7-9 | CASSLDPSGVETQYF | TGTGCCAGCAGCTTAGACCCCAGCGGCGTAGAGACCCAGTACTTC
TRBD2 | TRBJ2-4 | few | TRBV27 | CASRGGGQNIQYF | TGTGCCAGCAGGGGCGGGGGGCAAAACATTCAGTACTTC
. | TRBJ2-7 | few | TRBV27 | CASSSPLKGGAYEQYF | TGTGCCAGCAGTTCACCTTTAAAGGGGGGCGCCTACGAGCAGTACTTC
. | TRBJ1-5 | . | TRBV6-6 | CASSYRTDNQPRHF | TGTGCCAGCAGTTACCGGACAGACAATCAGCCCCGGCATTTT
. | TRBJ2-5 | few | TRBV2 | CASIGRQGSETQYF | TGTGCCAGCATTGGTCGGCAGGGGTCGGAGACCCAGTACTTC
. | TRBJ1-1 | . | TRBV7-9 | CASSLESRTASIMNTEAFF | TGTGCCAGCAGCTTAGAGAGCCGGACAGCCTCTATTATGAACACTGAAGCTTTCTTT
. | TRBJ2-1 | few | TRBV29-1 | CSVEPRGGAYNEQFF | TGCAGCGTTGAACCCCGGGGAGGCGCCTACAATGAGCAGTTCTTC